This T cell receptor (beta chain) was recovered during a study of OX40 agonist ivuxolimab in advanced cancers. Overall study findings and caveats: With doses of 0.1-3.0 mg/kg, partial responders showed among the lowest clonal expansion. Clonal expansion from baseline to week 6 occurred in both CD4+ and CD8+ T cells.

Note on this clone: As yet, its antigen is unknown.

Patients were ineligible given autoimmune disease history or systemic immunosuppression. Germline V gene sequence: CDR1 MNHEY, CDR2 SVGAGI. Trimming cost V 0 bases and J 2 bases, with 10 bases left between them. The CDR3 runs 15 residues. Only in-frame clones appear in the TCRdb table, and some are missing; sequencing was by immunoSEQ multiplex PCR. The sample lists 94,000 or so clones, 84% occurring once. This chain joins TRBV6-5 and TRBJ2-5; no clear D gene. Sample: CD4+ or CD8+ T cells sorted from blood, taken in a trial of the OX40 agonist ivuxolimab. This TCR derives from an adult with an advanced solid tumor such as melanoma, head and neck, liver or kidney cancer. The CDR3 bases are TGTGCCAGCAGTTACTCGCCGGCAGATCAAGAGACCCAGTACTTC. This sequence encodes CASSYSPADQETQYF.